What follows are 30 T cell receptor beta chains derived from one specimen sequenced in a study of T-cell reconstitution after alpha-beta-depleted transplantation in children. Using unique molecular identifiers, the investigators prepared the TCRbeta library. In TCRdb, the PCR reads were re-called with MiXCR into one record per CDR3 protein. The data show 250,000 to 300,000 distinct CDR3 sequences, more than 9% seen once. This sample comprised PBMCs from the stem cell graft donor, obtained from the stem cell graft. The receptors come from a human donor who donated a stem cell graft to a child with SCID.

This clonotype turned up a few times. V and J are TRBV5-1 and TRBJ2-5; 7 bases are a match to TRBD1. The CDR3 is 15 amino acids. CDR1 and CDR2 (germline): SGHRS, YFSETQ. The V and J ends lost 4 bases and 4 bases, in that order; junction bases with no gene match: 10. The CDR3 reads CASSQRQGERETQYF. CDR3 sequence (DNA): TGCGCCAGCAGCCAGAGACAGGGAGAAAGAGAGACCCAGTACTTC.

V and J are TRBV11-2 and TRBJ1-6; D is unresolved. CDR3 size: 14 residues. The germline gives CDR1 SGHAT, CDR2 FQNNGV. The germline V and J ends were trimmed by 3 bases and 7 bases, with 10 bases remaining between them. CDR3 bases: TGTGCCAGCAGCTTTTGGCCGGGAAATTCACCCCTCCACTTT. Translating gives CASSFWPGNSPLHF.

This clonotype was seen ten or more times. For the CDR3, the DNA is TGTGCCAGCAGGGGATCGCCCTACGAGCAGTACTTC. Encoded protein: CASRGSPYEQYF. This chain connects TRBV2 to TRBJ2-7; D not certain. This CDR3 spans 12 amino acids. CDR1 and CDR2 from the germline V gene are SNHLY and FYNNEI. V lost 6 bases and J lost 2, with 8 bases in between.

V gene TRBV20-1 combines with J gene TRBJ1-6, with unresolved D. V dropped 7 bases and J dropped 6 bases, with 16 bases sitting between them. Germline-derived CDR1 and CDR2 are DFQATT and SNEGSKA (reference sequence). The CDR3 runs 14 residues. The CDR3 loop is CSVSERRTNSPLHF. The CDR3 nucleotides are TGCAGTGTTTCGGAGAGGCGGACTAATTCACCCCTCCACTTT.

This clonotype was recorded at least ten times. V and J are TRBV5-1 and TRBJ2-4; TRBD2 is a possible D gene (6 bases). The CDR3 runs to 14 residues. The ends were cut back, 4 bases at V and 8 bases at J, with 16 bases in the middle. Germline CDR1 SGHRS, CDR2 YFSETQ. Here the CDR3 reads CASSVRDSRDIQYF. The CDR3, as DNA: TGCGCCAGCAGCGTACGGGACTCCCGAGACATTCAGTACTTC.

This clonotype was counted at least ten times. The chain uses TRBV10-3 and TRBJ2-5, with TRBD1 as a possible D gene (6 bases). The length of the CDR3 is 15 residues. Germline loops: CDR1 ENHRY, CDR2 SYGVKD. The ends were cut back, 2 bases at V and 1 base at J, with 11 bases in the middle. The CDR3 DNA reads TGTGCCATCAGTGAGACAGGGAATGTCCAAGAGACCCAGTACTTC. Translated, it gives CAISETGNVQETQYF.

This clonotype was seen only a few times. This may be a read error, as it is one base from a much larger clone. The V gene is TRBV6-5, the J gene TRBJ2-5; possibly TRBD1 or TRBD2 for D (6 bases each). Germline V gene data show CDR1 as MNHEY and CDR2 as SVGAGI. The CDR3 extends over 14 amino acids. CDR3 in amino acids: CTSSYSRGGETQYF. The DNA of the CDR3 is TGTACCAGCAGTTACTCCAGGGGAGGAGAGACCCAGTACTTC.

V is TRBV29-1 and J is TRBJ1-2; D is unclear. Germline values: CDR1 SQVTM, CDR2 ANQGSEA. V was trimmed by 3 bases and J by 4 bases, leaving 15 bases between them. This CDR3 contains 14 residues. The chain's CDR3 is CSVDGSNPGYGYTF. CDR3 DNA sequence: TGCAGCGTTGACGGTAGCAATCCCGGCTATGGCTACACCTTC.

The sample holds a few counts of this clonotype. The chain joins TRBV7-9 to TRBJ2-5, with 9 positions matching TRBD2. This CDR3 contains 14 residues. Trimming cost V 1 base and J 5 bases; bases outside gene matches: 2. Germline values: CDR1 SEHNR, CDR2 FQNEAQ (reference sequence). This CDR3 reads CASSLVLAGETQYF. Here the CDR3 DNA reads TGTGCCAGCAGCTTAGTCCTAGCGGGGGAGACCCAGTACTTC. Drawing the rest from reference TRBV7-9 and TRBJ2-5, the complete variable domain is DTGVSQNPRHKITKRGQNVTFRCDPISEHNRLYWYRQTLGQGPEFLTYFQNEAQLEKSRLLSDRFSAERPKGSFSTLEIQRTEQGDSAMYLCASSLVLAGETQYFGPGTRLLVL.

V is TRBV5-6 and J is TRBJ2-1; 10 nucleotides align to TRBD1. V shed 5 bases and J 3 bases; nucleotides not matched to a gene: 5. The CDR3 extends over 15 amino acids. Germline CDR1 is SGHDT and CDR2 is YYEEEE. In DNA, the CDR3 is TGTGCCAGCAGGACCGGGACAGGGGTCTACAATGAGCAGTTCTTC. This translates into CASRTGTGVYNEQFF.

This clonotype turned up a few times. V gene TRBV7-3 combines with J gene TRBJ2-3, with D possibly TRBD1 on 6 matching bases. V lost 6 bases and J 4 bases, leaving 14 bases between the germline ends. The CDR3 is 14 residues long. The germline gives CDR1 SGHTA, CDR2 FQGTGA. Here the CDR3 DNA reads TGTGCCAGCAGACCTGGGACAATCCCAGATACGCAGTATTTT. This sequence encodes CASRPGTIPDTQYF.

This clonotype was detected a few times. The chain joins TRBV12-5 to TRBJ2-7; D is ambiguous. The CDR3 is made up of 11 amino acids. Germline values: CDR1 LGHNT, CDR2 FRNRAP. The V end lost 1 base, the J end lost 5 bases, and 3 bases lay between the germline ends. As DNA, the CDR3 is TGTGCTAGTGGTTTGGAAGACGAGCAGTACTTC. Amino acids: CASGLEDEQYF.

The chain joins TRBV7-9 to TRBJ2-1; 14 nucleotides align to TRBD2. This CDR3 has 17 residues. Germline V gene sequence: CDR1 SEHNR, CDR2 FQNEAQ (reference sequence). V shed 5 bases and J 4 bases; nucleotides not matched to a gene: 7. The CDR3 region is CASSHPGLAGDYNEQFF. CDR3 nucleotide sequence: TGTGCCAGCAGCCATCCGGGACTAGCGGGGGATTACAATGAGCAGTTCTTC.

The chain couples TRBV2 to TRBJ2-1; D remains ambiguous. V lost 1 base and J lost 4, with 5 bases in between. The CDR3 contains 13 residues. Germline V CDR1 and CDR2: SNHLY, FYNNEI. Written as DNA, the CDR3 is TGTGCCAGCAGTGAAGGGCAGTACAATGAGCAGTTCTTC. Translated, it gives CASSEGQYNEQFF.

The sample holds many counts of this clonotype. J is TRBJ2-3 and V is TRBV19, with D tentatively TRBD1 (6 bases). The CDR3 is 16 amino acids. The ends were cut back, 6 bases at V and 2 bases at J, with 18 bases in the middle. In germline, CDR1 is LNHDA, CDR2 SQIVND (reference sequence). The CDR3 DNA reads as TGTGCCAGTAGAACCCAGGACAGAATTGACACAGATACGCAGTATTTT. Protein: CASRTQDRIDTDTQYF.

This chain links TRBV15 with TRBJ2-3; 13 bases fit TRBD2. Trimming cost V 0 bases and J 6 bases; bases outside gene matches: 3. This CDR3 comprises 16 residues. The germline gives CDR1 LNHNV, CDR2 YYDKDF (reference sequence). The CDR3 here is CATSRDRTSGGDTQYF. CDR3 DNA sequence: TGTGCCACCAGCAGAGATCGGACTAGCGGGGGCGATACGCAGTATTTT.

This clonotype was detected only a few times. The chain employs TRBV11-2 and TRBJ2-7; D is uncertain. Germline V gene sequence: CDR1 SGHAT, CDR2 FQNNGV. The CDR3 length is 11 residues. Trimming stripped 5 bases from V and 7 bases from J, with 9 bases between. CDR3 loop: CASSLKFEQYF. CDR3 in DNA: TGTGCCAGCAGCCTCAAATTTGAGCAGTACTTC.

This clonotype was seen repeatedly, ten times or more. The J gene is TRBJ2-1, the V gene TRBV2; a weak D match, TRBD2 (7 bases). The CDR3 extends over 19 amino acids. The V end lost 3 bases, the J end lost 3 bases, and 24 bases lay between the germline ends. Germline CDR1 reads SNHLY; CDR2 reads FYNNEI. DNA for the CDR3: TGTGCCAGCAGTGAGGGAACGGGGGGCGCAATGTCTCTCTACAATGAGCAGTTCTTC. Amino acids: CASSEGTGGAMSLYNEQFF.

The chain employs TRBV10-1 and TRBJ1-5, with D possibly matching TRBD1 (5 bases). Trimming stripped 2 bases from V and 7 bases from J, with 9 bases between. In germline, CDR1 is WNHNN, CDR2 SYGVQD (reference sequence). This CDR3 has 13 amino acids. The CDR3 loop reads CASSERGTQPQHF. The CDR3 DNA is TGCGCCAGCAGTGAGCGGGGGACGCAGCCCCAGCATTTT.

J is TRBJ2-3 and V is TRBV29-1; TRBD2 agrees at 9 bases. Trimming removed 7 bases from V and 2 bases from J; junction bases left unmatched: 10. The CDR3 is 15 residues long. Germline assignment: CDR1 SQVTM and CDR2 ANQGSEA. The CDR3 DNA sequence: TGCAGCGCCAGAGAAATAGCGGGGGCCACAGATACGCAGTATTTT. Protein product: CSAREIAGATDTQYF.

This clonotype appeared a few times. V gene TRBV3-1 combines with J gene TRBJ2-7; D uncertain. Germline CDR1 is LGHDT and CDR2 is YNNKEL (reference sequence). This CDR3 region has 13 residues. Trimming shortened V by 2 bases and J by 6 bases, and 11 bases separated the two germline ends. The CDR3 DNA follows: TGTGCCAGCAGCCAACTTTCAGTAGGCGAGCAGTACTTC. It codes for CASSQLSVGEQYF.

The V call is TRBV3-1, the J call TRBJ2-1; a weak D match, TRBD2 (7 bases). Looked up from germline, CDR1 is LGHDT and CDR2 is YNNKEL (reference sequence). V dropped 10 bases and J dropped 4 bases, with 29 bases sitting between them. This CDR3 region has 18 residues. The CDR3 protein is CAISLAPGSGGYYNEQFF. CDR3 nucleotide sequence: TGTGCCATCAGTTTAGCGCCAGGTTCGGGGGGCTATTACAATGAGCAGTTCTTC.

This clonotype was observed many times. This chain's CDR3 is CASSEAGEGETQYF. The CDR3 nucleotides are TGTGCCAGCAGTGAAGCAGGAGAAGGAGAGACCCAGTACTTC. The rearrangement uses TRBV25-1 and TRBJ2-5; no clear D. Germline values: CDR1 MGHDK, CDR2 SYGVNS. CDR3 size: 14 residues. Trimming took off 2 bases at V and 4 bases at J, with 11 bases between the two ends.

The gene calls are TRBV12-3 or TRBV12-4 and TRBJ2-1, with 7 positions matching TRBD1. The CDR3 consists of 15 residues. The V segment lost 5 bases and the J segment 2 bases; nucleotides outside the gene matches: 6. CDR3 protein: CASSQDRAAYNEQFF. The CDR3 nucleotides are TGTGCCAGCAGTCAAGACAGGGCCGCCTACAATGAGCAGTTCTTC.

The table lists this clonotype with a few counts. The chain links TRBV2 to TRBJ1-1; D might be TRBD1 (5 bases). Germline V CDR1 and CDR2: SNHLY, FYNNEI. V lost 1 base to trimming and J lost 11 bases, with 17 bases between them. The CDR3 totals 14 residues. This CDR3 reads CASSEERDPVGAFF. CDR3 in DNA: TGTGCCAGCAGTGAAGAGAGGGACCCCGTGGGGGCTTTCTTT.

This rearrangement joins TRBV6-2 or TRBV6-3 to TRBJ2-3; the match to TRBD1 covers 7 bases. This CDR3 spans 13 amino acids. Looked up from germline, CDR1 is MNHEY and CDR2 is SVGEGT. The junction had 7 bases not matched to a gene; V was cut back by 6 bases and J by 7 bases. The CDR3: CASSLDRLNTQYF. The DNA of the CDR3 is TGTGCCAGCAGCTTGGACAGGCTTAATACGCAGTATTTT.

This clonotype has only a few counts. The V call is TRBV29-1, the J call TRBJ1-6; D remains unclear. The CDR3 sequence is 14 residues long. Germline CDR1 and CDR2: SQVTM and ANQGSEA. Trimming cost V 7 bases and J 5 bases, with 15 bases left between them. DNA of the CDR3: TGCAGCGCAACTGACGGGTCCCATAATTCACCCCTCCACTTT. Translation: CSATDGSHNSPLHF. Variable domain in full (rest from reference TRBV29-1 and TRBJ1-6): SAVISQKPSRDICQRGTSLTIQCQVDSQVTMMFWYRQQPGQSLTLIATANQGSEATYESGFVIDKFPISRPNLTFSTLTVSNMSPEDSSIYLCSATDGSHNSPLHFGNGTRLTVT.

This clonotype was recorded many times. The genes are TRBV20-1 and TRBJ2-1; 15 positions agree with TRBD2. With V trimmed by 1 base and J by 2 bases, 9 bases remained unmatched. Germline V CDR1 and CDR2: DFQATT, SNEGSKA (reference sequence). This CDR3 region has 19 residues. This CDR3 reads CSARVGLAGGPGAYNEQFF. The CDR3 region has the DNA TGCAGTGCTAGAGTGGGACTAGCGGGGGGTCCTGGCGCCTACAATGAGCAGTTCTTC.

In its sample, this clonotype was seen a few times. The genes are TRBV7-9 and TRBJ1-4; no clear D gene. V was cut by 2 bases and J by 2 bases, with 21 bases left in between. CDR1 is SEHNR, CDR2 FQNEAQ, per germline (reference sequence). There are 19 residues in the CDR3. The DNA of the CDR3 is TGTGCCAGCAGCTTAAATTCGATTAAAACGGGTTTCACTAATGAAAAACTGTTTTTT. This translates into CASSLNSIKTGFTNEKLFF.

The V gene is TRBV6-5, the J gene TRBJ2-6, with D maybe TRBD1 (5 bases). This CDR3 spans 15 amino acids. Germline CDR1 reads MNHEY; CDR2 reads SVGAGI. Trimming took 8 bases from V and 2 from J, leaving 13 bases between them. The CDR3 DNA follows: TGTGCCAGCCATTACTCAGGGCCTGGGGCCAACGTCCTGACTTTC. Encoded protein: CASHYSGPGANVLTF.